This T cell receptor beta chain was sequenced in a study of OX40 agonist ivuxolimab in advanced cancers. Produced via immunoSEQ multiplex PCR; TCRdb's table is partial and in-frame only. The data hold 65,000 to 80,000 clones, with almost 85% observed a single time. The CDR3 covers 14 residues. Germline trimming cut 5 bases from V and 1 base from J; bases unmatched to any gene: 3. CDR1 is SEHNR, CDR2 FQNEAQ, per germline (reference sequence). Here the sequenced sample was CD4+ or CD8+ T cells sorted from blood, taken in a trial of the OX40 agonist ivuxolimab. This clonotype originated in an adult with an advanced solid tumor such as melanoma, head and neck, liver or kidney cancer. The chain recombines TRBV7-9 with TRBJ2-3; 7 bases are a match to TRBD1. The CDR3 loop reads CASSGTGGTDTQYF. For the CDR3, the DNA is TGTGCCAGCAGCGGAACAGGGGGCACAGATACGCAGTATTTT.